One sample yielded the 16 T cell receptor beta chains listed below, sequenced in a study of brain metastases from non-small cell lung cancer. Generated by immunoSEQ multiplex PCR, the TCRdb table keeps only in-frame clones and is missing some. The sample shows about 3,700 clones, approximately 87% of them seen only once. The sequenced sample was primary lung tumor tissue. These receptors were taken from a donor at least 40 years old with non-small cell lung cancer.

This clone was seen a few times. The chain has TRBV7-3 and TRBJ1-1; D possibly corresponds to TRBD1 (5 bases). CDR3 length equals 14 residues. From germline, CDR1 is SGHTA and CDR2 FQGTGA. Trimming took 5 bases from V and 1 from J, leaving 11 bases between them. Written as DNA, the CDR3 is TGTGCCAGCAGCCCCCAGGGATGGAACACTGAAGCTTTCTTT. Amino acids: CASSPQGWNTEAFF. Together with reference TRBV7-3 and TRBJ1-1, the CDR3 gives the full variable domain: GAGVSQTPSNKVTEKGKYVELRCDPISGHTALYWYRQSLGQGPEFLIYFQGTGAADDSGLPNDRFFAVRPEGSVSTLKIQRTERGDSAVYLCASSPQGWNTEAFFGQGTRLTVV.

The chain links TRBV30 to TRBJ2-3, with 14 bases matching TRBD2. CDR3 size: 19 residues. V lost 3 bases and J lost 2; bases outside the gene matches: 13. CDR1 and CDR2 (germline): GTSNPN, SVGIG (reference sequence). CDR3 protein: CAWSHIWGTSGSFTDTQYF. CDR3 coding DNA: TGTGCCTGGAGCCATATCTGGGGGACTAGCGGGAGTTTCACAGATACGCAGTATTTT.

The V gene is TRBV19, the J gene TRBJ2-1, with 11 positions matching TRBD1. The CDR3 runs to 14 residues. From germline, CDR1 is LNHDA and CDR2 SQIVND (reference sequence). With 4 bases clipped from V and 6 bases from J, the junction kept 2 bases outside the gene matches. CDR3 coding DNA: TGTGCCAGTAGTAGGGGGACAGGGGGCAATGAGCAGTTCTTC. This translates into CASSRGTGGNEQFF.

The rearrangement joins TRBV3-1 (or the pseudogene TRBV3-2) to TRBJ2-5; no reliable D call. Per the germline V gene, CDR1 is LGHDT and CDR2 is YNNKEL (reference sequence). The CDR3 spans 13 residues. The V end was cut by 2 bases, the J end by 2 bases, with 6 bases between. CDR3 nucleotides: TGTGCCAGCAGCCAAAGGCTGCAAGAGACCCAGTACTTC. Its translation: CASSQRLQETQYF.

About this clone itself: The junction departs from the called germline gene at one end, perhaps through a read error. The chain joins TRBV11-1 to TRBJ2-1; 7 bases map to TRBD1. The germline CDR1 and CDR2 sequences are SGHAT and FQDESV (reference sequence). The CDR3 sequence is 15 residues long. CDR3 sequence: CASSLGDSSYNKQFF. CDR3 in DNA: TGTGCCAGCAGCTTAGGGGACAGTTCCTACAATAAGCAGTTCTTC.

J is TRBJ1-1 and V is TRBV7-2; D is unclear. CDR3 length: 14 residues. CDR1 and CDR2 (germline): SGHTA, FQGNSA. The V end was cut by 2 bases, the J end by 0 bases, with 7 bases between. CDR3 in amino acids: CASSLRLMNTEAFF. In DNA form, the CDR3 reads TGTGCCAGCAGCTTAAGACTTATGAACACTGAAGCTTTCTTT.

In nucleotides, the CDR3 is TGTGCCAGCAGTGAGGGCGAGCAGTACTTC. It translates to CASSEGEQYF. This chain connects TRBV2 to TRBJ2-7; D remains unclear. This CDR3 region has 10 residues. Germline loops: CDR1 SNHLY, CDR2 FYNNEI. The V end was cut by 3 bases, the J end by 6 bases, with 3 bases between.

As regards this clone: Mismatch with germline at one junction end may stem from a read error. The same CDR3 arises from other DNA sequences in this sample as well. V gene TRBV10-3 combines with J gene TRBJ2-1; TRBD2 matches 7 bases. Per germline, CDR1 ENHRY and CDR2 SYGVKD. The CDR3 is 13 residues long. The CDR3: CAISEFTSDEQFF. The CDR3 DNA follows: TGTGCCATCAGTGAATTCACTAGCGATGAGCAATTCTTC.

The V and J genes are TRBV7-3 and TRBJ2-1; the match to TRBD2 covers 7 bases. Looked up from germline, CDR1 is SGHTA and CDR2 is FQGTGA. The length of the CDR3 is 15 residues. The V segment lost 3 bases and the J segment 1 base; nucleotides outside the gene matches: 3. This chain's CDR3 is CASSLGGKSYNEQFF. CDR3 coding DNA: TGTGCCAGCAGCTTGGGGGGGAAGTCCTACAATGAGCAGTTCTTC.

A note on this clone: The junction and the germline gene differ at one end; a read error may be behind it. The chain employs TRBV14 and TRBJ2-3; D might be TRBD1 or TRBD2, each matching 5 bases. Germline lookup yields CDR1 SGHDN and CDR2 FVKESK. The CDR3 extends over 16 amino acids. CDR3 in amino acids: CASSRSGIGVLDTQYF. In nucleotides, the CDR3 is TGTGCTAGCAGTAGATCCGGGATAGGGGTTTTAGATACGCAGTATTTT.

The chain carries TRBV5-6 and TRBJ2-2; the match to TRBD1 covers 8 bases. The CDR3 contains 16 residues. Germline CDR1 reads SGHDT; CDR2 reads YYEEEE. V was clipped by 3 bases and J by 7 bases; unmatched bases: 11. Here the CDR3 reads CASSWRTGKSVGELFF. Here the CDR3 DNA reads TGTGCCAGCAGCTGGAGGACAGGGAAGAGTGTCGGGGAGCTGTTTTTT. Looking up the rest from reference TRBV5-6 and TRBJ2-2 gives the full variable domain: DAGVTQSPTHLIKTRGQQVTLRCSPKSGHDTVSWYQQALGQGPQFIFQYYEEEERQRGNFPDRFSGHQFPNYSSELNVNALLLGDSALYLCASSWRTGKSVGELFFGEGSRLTVL.

Worth noting for this clone: The junction shows a germline mismatch at one end, possibly a read error. This rearrangement joins TRBV30 to TRBJ1-5; 8 nucleotides agree with TRBD1. The germline V gene encodes CDR1 GTSNPN and CDR2 SVGIG (reference sequence). There are 12 residues in the CDR3. Here the CDR3 DNA reads TGTGTCTGGGGGACAGGTAATCAGCCCCAGCATTTT. It translates to CVWGTGNQPQHF.

The chain couples TRBV5-8 to TRBJ2-2; D tentatively fits TRBD1 or TRBD2 (5 bases each). The CDR3 is made up of 15 amino acids. Per the germline V gene, CDR1 is SGHTS and CDR2 is YDEGEE. V was clipped by 3 bases and J by 0 bases, with 9 bases between them. CDR3 bases: TGTGCCAGCAGCTCGGGACCGTCGAACACCGGGGAGCTGTTTTTT. Its translation is CASSSGPSNTGELFF.

The V and J genes are TRBV27 and TRBJ1-5; 10 nucleotides line up with TRBD1. Germline trimming cut 8 bases from V and 1 base from J; bases unmatched to any gene: 8. Germline CDR1 is MNHEY and CDR2 is SMNVEV (reference sequence). CDR3 size: 16 residues. CDR3: CASGLWTGGSNQPQHF. CDR3 coding DNA: TGTGCCAGCGGACTGTGGACAGGGGGAAGCAATCAGCCCCAGCATTTT.

A few counts support this clone. The rearrangement uses TRBV5-8 and TRBJ1-1; D perhaps matches TRBD1 (6 bases). Trimming left V 3 bases short and J 1 base short, with 16 bases between. The CDR3 covers 16 residues. CDR1 is SGHTS and CDR2 is YDEGEE in the germline V gene. Here the CDR3 reads CASSWEFGTSNTEAFF. DNA for the CDR3: TGTGCCAGCAGCTGGGAGTTTGGGACATCGAACACTGAAGCTTTCTTT. The variable domain in full, with the rest retrieved from reference TRBV5-8 and TRBJ1-1, is EAGVTQSPTHLIKTRGQQATLRCSPISGHTSVYWYQQALGLGLQFLLWYDEGEERNRGNFPPRFSGRQFPNYSSELNVNALELEDSALYLCASSWEFGTSNTEAFFGQGTRLTVV.

The rearrangement uses TRBV5-1 and TRBJ1-4; 8 positions match TRBD1. The CDR3 runs 14 residues. The V gene end was trimmed by 8 bases and the J gene end by 8 bases; junction bases not matched to a gene: 11. The germline V gene has CDR1 SGHRS and CDR2 YFSETQ. The CDR3 DNA reads as TGCGCCAGTAGCGGGCAGGGGGCTCAAGAAAAACTGTTTTTT. Encoded protein: CASSGQGAQEKLFF.